This T cell receptor beta chain was captured by sequencing in a study of monozygotic twins with inflammatory bowel disease. Each CDR3 protein gets one entry in TCRdb, which reprocessed the 5' RACE reads and gives no DNA. Seen in this sample are roughly 140,000 distinct CDR3 sequences; the ten most common clones hold 2% to 3%. Each donor supplied more than 2 ml of blood. Germline CDR1 reads MNHEY; CDR2 reads SVGAGI. CDR3 length equals 16 residues. The sequence came from a human donor with ulcerative colitis or Crohn's disease, or a healthy co-twin of an affected twin (not recorded which). Sequencing was done on a sample of blood. The genes are TRBV6-5 and TRBJ2-3; lacking DNA, the TRBD2 call made by TCRdb goes unchecked. CDR3 sequence: CASSYSAAGGPDTQYF.